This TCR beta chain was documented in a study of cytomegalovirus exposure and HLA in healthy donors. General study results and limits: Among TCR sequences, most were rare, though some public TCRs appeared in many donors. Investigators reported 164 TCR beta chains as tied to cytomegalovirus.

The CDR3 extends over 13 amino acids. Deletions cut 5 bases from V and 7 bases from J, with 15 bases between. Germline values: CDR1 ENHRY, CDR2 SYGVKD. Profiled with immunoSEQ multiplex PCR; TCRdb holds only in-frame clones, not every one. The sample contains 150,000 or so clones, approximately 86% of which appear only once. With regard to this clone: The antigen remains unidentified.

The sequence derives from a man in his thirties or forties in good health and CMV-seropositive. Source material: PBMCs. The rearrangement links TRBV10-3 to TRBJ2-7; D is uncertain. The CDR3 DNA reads TGTGCCATCAGTTCACTACCCCTCTGGGAGCAGTACTTC. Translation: CAISSLPLWEQYF.